The present T cell receptor beta chain was sequenced within a study of cytomegalovirus exposure and HLA in healthy donors. Study details: In terms of ancestry, the Caucasian-associated cluster contained 81% of the approximately 420 genotyped donors. Study observations and caveats: Most TCR sequences were rare, but some public TCRs occurred in many donors. Three chains linked to CMV were shown in vitro to be specific for CMV antigens.

As concerns this clone: The antigen is undetermined.

In the PCR, 60 Vbeta and 13 Jbeta primers were used. The method was immunoSEQ multiplex PCR; TCRdb's version includes in-frame clones alone and lacks a portion of them. The table has roughly 84,000 clones, 78% seen once. V lost 4 bases and J 6 bases, leaving 11 bases between the germline ends. The CDR3 runs to 13 residues. CDR1 and CDR2 (germline): LNHNV, YYDKDF (reference sequence). The chain carries TRBV15 and TRBJ2-3, with D possibly matching TRBD1 (5 bases). This clonotype was obtained from a male donor in good health and CMV-seropositive. The sample comprised PBMCs. CDR3 nucleotide sequence: TGTGCCACCAGCACCAGGGATGCCGATACGCAGTATTTT. It encodes CATSTRDADTQYF.